A selection of T cell receptor beta chains follows, all from one sample in a study of blood T cell repertoires in COVID-19. Profiling relied on immunoSEQ multiplex PCR, and the TCRdb table lists in-frame clones only, not all of them. The sample consists of 300,000 to 400,000 clones, 70% to 90% of them appearing once. Sequencing was done on a sample of PBMCs or T cells enriched from blood (not recorded which). The receptors here all came from a woman younger than 30 who had recovered from COVID-19. The CDR3 runs from the conserved cysteine through the conserved F or W. The order of the fields is D gene, V gene, clone size, J gene, CDR3 DNA, CDR3 protein. A D gene is named only where the DNA matches it firmly. Expanded clones get a size class; other rows say once, few or many, or leave the size out.

d_gene: TRBD2; v_gene: TRBV27; abundance: .; j_gene: TRBJ2-7; CDR3nt: TGTGCCAGCAGCCGCGGGGGGGGTTACTACGAGCAGTACTTC; CDR3aa: CASSRGGGYYEQYF
d_gene: TRBD1; v_gene: TRBV5-1; abundance: .; j_gene: TRBJ2-7; CDR3nt: TGCGCCAGCAGCCCATTGACAGGGACCCCTGCCGAGCAGTACTTC; CDR3aa: CASSPLTGTPAEQYF
d_gene: .; v_gene: TRBV3-1/TRBV3-2; abundance: .; j_gene: TRBJ1-1; CDR3nt: TGTGCCACAACGGGGCGGGGCACTGAAGCTTTCTTT; CDR3aa: CATTGRGTEAFF
d_gene: .; v_gene: TRBV5-1; abundance: .; j_gene: TRBJ1-1; CDR3nt: TGCGCCAGCAGCTTGACCGGAGAAAACACTGAAGCTTTCTTT; CDR3aa: CASSLTGENTEAFF
d_gene: TRBD1; v_gene: TRBV29-1; abundance: many; j_gene: TRBJ1-6; CDR3nt: TGCAGCGTCGCCGACAGGGAGAGCTCACCCCTCCACTTT; CDR3aa: CSVADRESSPLHF
d_gene: .; v_gene: TRBV29-1; abundance: .; j_gene: TRBJ1-1; CDR3nt: TGCAGCGTTGCTTACGGAGGGTACGCTGAAGCTTTCTTT; CDR3aa: CSVAYGGYAEAFF
d_gene: .; v_gene: TRBV5-6; abundance: .; j_gene: TRBJ1-6; CDR3nt: TGTGCCAGCAGCTTGTACCCCCCGGAGCATAATTCACCCCTCCACTTT; CDR3aa: CASSLYPPEHNSPLHF
d_gene: .; v_gene: TRBV19; abundance: .; j_gene: TRBJ1-1; CDR3nt: TGTGCCAGTAGTATTTCTTCGGACAGTAACACTGAAGCTTTCTTT; CDR3aa: CASSISSDSNTEAFF
d_gene: TRBD1; v_gene: TRBV30; abundance: .; j_gene: TRBJ1-5; CDR3nt: TGTGCCTGGAGTGGTCCCGGGACAGGGGCCAAACAGCCCCAGCATTTT; CDR3aa: CAWSGPGTGAKQPQHF
d_gene: .; v_gene: TRBV27; abundance: .; j_gene: TRBJ2-7; CDR3nt: TGTGCCAGCAGTTTATCGCGGGAATACGAGCAGTACTTC; CDR3aa: CASSLSREYEQYF
d_gene: .; v_gene: TRBV6-5; abundance: .; j_gene: TRBJ1-1; CDR3nt: TGTGCCAGCAGTTCTTATGGGGAGACTGAAGCTTTCTTT; CDR3aa: CASSSYGETEAFF
d_gene: TRBD1; v_gene: TRBV12-3/TRBV12-4; abundance: .; j_gene: TRBJ1-4; CDR3nt: TGTGCCACCAAGGGACAGGGGAATGAAAAACTGTTTTTT; CDR3aa: CATKGQGNEKLFF
d_gene: TRBD1; v_gene: TRBV3-1/TRBV3-2; abundance: .; j_gene: TRBJ1-6; CDR3nt: TGTGCCAGCAGCCCACAGGGGGCGAATCCCTATAATTCACCCCTCCACTTT; CDR3aa: CASSPQGANPYNSPLHF
d_gene: TRBD2; v_gene: TRBV5-1; abundance: .; j_gene: TRBJ2-7; CDR3nt: TGCGCCAGCTACCCTAGCGGGCTCTCCTACGAGCAGTACTTC; CDR3aa: CASYPSGLSYEQYF
d_gene: .; v_gene: TRBV6-5; abundance: .; j_gene: TRBJ1-5; CDR3nt: TGTGCCAGCAGTTCCGCGGGCAGCAATCAGCCCCAGCATTTT; CDR3aa: CASSSAGSNQPQHF
d_gene: TRBD1; v_gene: TRBV7-9; abundance: .; j_gene: TRBJ2-1; CDR3nt: TGTGCCAGCAGCCCCGGGACAGTGGCCTACAATGAGCAGTTCTTC; CDR3aa: CASSPGTVAYNEQFF
d_gene: .; v_gene: TRBV5-1; abundance: .; j_gene: TRBJ2-3; CDR3nt: TGCGCCAGCAGCCGAAGTGTCAGGGGGGTAACAGATACGCAGTATTTT; CDR3aa: CASSRSVRGVTDTQYF